This TCR beta chain was profiled in a study of identical twins. A universal primer site arose from template switching, and cDNA bore unique molecular identifiers. Each CDR3 protein gets one entry after TCRdb re-called the 5' RACE reads with MiXCR. The table includes about 1.7 million distinct CDR3 sequences, 25% to 35% detected once. In the case of this clonotype: Antigen specificity is unknown.

Germline CDR1 LGHDT, CDR2 YNNKEL (reference sequence). The CDR3 loop spans 14 amino acids. The germline V and J ends were trimmed by 2 bases and 5 bases, with 13 bases remaining between them. Study results and limitations: Models underpredicted monozygotic twin sharing of out-of-frame TCR alpha. Among out-of-frame alpha sequences shared by twins, low generation probability occurred in excess. Potential partial confounding of zero-insertion analyses by invariant MAIT and iNKT cells was noted.

The rearrangement uses TRBV3-1 and TRBJ2-7, with D unclear. This TCR derives from a newborn girl in good health. Sample: cord blood. The CDR3 sequence is CASSQTPSIHEQYF. CDR3 coding DNA: TGTGCCAGCAGCCAAACACCCTCTATCCACGAGCAGTACTTC.